The present entry profiles one T cell receptor (beta chain) with its context. Antigen unknown. This entry belongs to a study of cytomegalovirus exposure and HLA in healthy donors. Study-wide results and caveats: Analyzed later, most CMV-associated TCR beta chains appeared HLA-restricted.

Germline lookup yields CDR1 MNHEY and CDR2 SMNVEV (reference sequence). The CDR3 has 16 residues. V lost 5 bases, J lost 3 bases, and 9 bases stayed unmatched. Primers: 60 Vbeta forward and 13 Jbeta reverse. Repertoires were generated with immunoSEQ multiplex PCR, while TCRdb's copy carries only in-frame clones and drops some. Listed are roughly 34,000 clones; 3% to 4.5% falls within the top ten. J is TRBJ2-1 and V is TRBV27; 8 positions match TRBD2. This TCR came from a man between 40 and 49 years old in good health and CMV-seronegative. What was sequenced was PBMCs. The CDR3 DNA reads TGTGCCAGCAGTCCGCTAGCGGGCACCTTCTACAATGAGCAGTTCTTC. It is translated as CASSPLAGTFYNEQFF.